The TCR beta chain under discussion was sequenced for a study of blood T cell repertoires in COVID-19. The overall study: Sites in the United States, Italy and Spain provided acute and convalescent COVID-19 samples.

This table comes from immunoSEQ multiplex PCR, and its TCRdb copy is limited to in-frame clones, with some not included. The sample has 150,000 to 200,000 clones, more than 70% seen once; the top ten hold about 4.2%. Looked up from germline, CDR1 is LGHDT and CDR2 is YNNKEL (reference sequence). V lost 1 base, J lost 4 bases, and 13 bases lay in between. The CDR3 contains 15 residues. This sequence was found in a human donor in a cohort sampled during active COVID-19. The chain couples TRBV3-1 (or the pseudogene TRBV3-2) to TRBJ1-2, with D tentatively TRBD1 (5 bases). Sequencing input: peripheral blood. The CDR3 DNA reads TGTGCCAGCAGCCAAGGGGGCGCACGGATCTATGGCTACACCTTC. This gives the protein CASSQGGARIYGYTF.